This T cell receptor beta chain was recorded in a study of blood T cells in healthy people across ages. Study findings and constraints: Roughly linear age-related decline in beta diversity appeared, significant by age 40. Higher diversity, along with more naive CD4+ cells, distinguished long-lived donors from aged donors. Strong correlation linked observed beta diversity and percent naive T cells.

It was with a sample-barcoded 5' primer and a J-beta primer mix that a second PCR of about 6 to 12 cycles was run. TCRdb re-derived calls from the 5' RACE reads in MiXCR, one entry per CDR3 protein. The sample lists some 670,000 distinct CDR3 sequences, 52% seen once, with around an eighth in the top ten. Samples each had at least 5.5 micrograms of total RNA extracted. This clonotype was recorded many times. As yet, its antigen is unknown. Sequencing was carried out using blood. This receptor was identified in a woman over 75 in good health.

The CDR3 DNA follows: TGTGCCAGCACCACTAGCGTTGAGCAGTTCTTC. Translation gives CASTTSVEQFF. The rearrangement joins TRBV28 to TRBJ2-1, with 7 positions matching TRBD2. J gave up 9 bases and V 7 bases, and 3 bases lay outside the gene matches. The V gene's germline CDR1 is MDHEN and CDR2 SYDVKM. This CDR3 is built from 11 residues.